This note documents a single T cell receptor (beta chain) sequence. The entry originates in a study of blood T cell repertoires in COVID-19. For the study at large: Sites in the United States, Italy and Spain provided acute and convalescent COVID-19 samples. Sources were T cells, B-cell-depleted T cells, or PBMCs; the material itself was cDNA or gDNA.

Under the authors' procedure: Nucleated cell number was recorded as an estimate derived from reference gene primer amplification. The table came from immunoSEQ multiplex PCR; TCRdb's copy has only in-frame clones and leaves some out. V, J and clone size reflect that table, while D and trimming were determined from the DNA. The data hold roughly 220,000 clones, with about 85% observed a single time. Per germline, CDR1 MGHRA and CDR2 YSYEKL. The CDR3 is 17 amino acids. Trimming cost V 0 bases and J 5 bases, with 19 bases left between them. The sequence came from a man aged 50 to 60 who had recovered from COVID-19. The rearrangement joins TRBV4-1 to TRBJ2-5; TRBD1 is a possible D gene (7 bases). Sequencing was performed on peripheral blood. CDR3 nucleotides: TGCGCCAGCAGCCAAGAAATGAAAAAGGGGGCGGGGGAGACCCAGTACTTC. Its protein is CASSQEMKKGAGETQYF.